This TCR beta chain was captured by sequencing in a study of T cells in Graves' hyperthyroidism and ophthalmopathy. Study at large: The blood sample was taken at first diagnosis, before treatment began.

Amplification yielded TCR beta CDR3 regions, with RNA transcripts as the source. The study used the HTBI primer set for a first-round RT-PCR of the TCR CDR3. MiXCR, run by TCRdb on the multiplex PCR reads, gives a single entry per CDR3 protein. The data hold more than 650,000 distinct CDR3 sequences, with about 14% observed a single time. The hyperthyroidism was newly diagnosed and had lasted under 2 months; the patients were aged 18 to 65. The origin of this receptor is a woman aged 18-30 years with Graves' hyperthyroidism. The specimen sequenced was blood.

This chain's CDR3 is CASSPDTTSGASSYNEQYF. DNA for the CDR3: TGTGCCAGCAGCCCGGATACGACTAGCGGGGCAAGCTCCTACAATGAGCAGTACTTC. The J gene is TRBJ2-1, the V gene TRBV7-8; 11 nucleotides line up with TRBD2. The end of the DNA fits TRBJ2-7 better, so the J call may be wrong. Germline V lookup: CDR1 SGHVS, CDR2 FQNEAQ. The CDR3 contains 19 residues.